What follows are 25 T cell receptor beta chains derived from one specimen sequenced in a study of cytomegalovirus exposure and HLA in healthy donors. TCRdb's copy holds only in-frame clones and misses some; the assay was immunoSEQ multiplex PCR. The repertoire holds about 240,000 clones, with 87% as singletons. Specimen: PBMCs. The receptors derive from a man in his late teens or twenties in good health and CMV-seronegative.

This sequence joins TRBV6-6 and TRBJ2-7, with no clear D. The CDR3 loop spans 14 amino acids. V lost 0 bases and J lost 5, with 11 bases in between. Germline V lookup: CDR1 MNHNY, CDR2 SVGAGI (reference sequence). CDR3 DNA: TGTGCCAGCAGTTACTCGTCCCATTCCAACGAGCAGTACTTC. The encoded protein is CASSYSSHSNEQYF.

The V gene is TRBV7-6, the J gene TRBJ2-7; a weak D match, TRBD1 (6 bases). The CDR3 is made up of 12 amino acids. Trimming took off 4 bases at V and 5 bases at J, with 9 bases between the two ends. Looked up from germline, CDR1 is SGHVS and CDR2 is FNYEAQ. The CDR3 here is CASSSRGNEQYF. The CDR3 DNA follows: TGTGCCAGCAGCTCCAGGGGAAACGAGCAGTACTTC.

The CDR3 DNA follows: TGTGCCAGCAGCTTAGAAGGCGGGAGCACCGGGGAGCTGTTTTTT. The encoded protein is CASSLEGGSTGELFF. The chain links TRBV7-9 to TRBJ2-2; TRBD2 agrees at 7 bases. The CDR3 spans 15 residues. CDR1 is SEHNR and CDR2 is FQNEAQ in the germline V gene (reference sequence). The junction had 3 bases not matched to a gene; V was cut back by 1 base and J by 4 bases.

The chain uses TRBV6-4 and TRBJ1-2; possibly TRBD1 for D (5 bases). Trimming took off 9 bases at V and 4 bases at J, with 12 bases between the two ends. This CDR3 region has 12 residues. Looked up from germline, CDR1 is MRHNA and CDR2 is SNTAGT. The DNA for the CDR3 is TGTGCCAGAGCGGGACGGCCCTATGGCTACACCTTC. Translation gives CARAGRPYGYTF.

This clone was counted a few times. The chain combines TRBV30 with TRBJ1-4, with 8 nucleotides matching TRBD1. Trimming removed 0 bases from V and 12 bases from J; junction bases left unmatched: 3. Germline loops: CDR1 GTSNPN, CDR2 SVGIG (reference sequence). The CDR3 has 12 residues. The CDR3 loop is CAWSVQGGELFF. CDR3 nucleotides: TGTGCCTGGAGTGTACAGGGGGGGGAACTGTTTTTT.

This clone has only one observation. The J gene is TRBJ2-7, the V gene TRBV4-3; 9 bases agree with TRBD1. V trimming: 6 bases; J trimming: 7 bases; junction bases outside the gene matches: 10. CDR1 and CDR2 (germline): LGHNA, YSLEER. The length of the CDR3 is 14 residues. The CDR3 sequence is CASSRDRERGEQYF. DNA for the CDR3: TGCGCCAGCAGTCGGGACAGGGAAAGGGGTGAGCAGTACTTC.

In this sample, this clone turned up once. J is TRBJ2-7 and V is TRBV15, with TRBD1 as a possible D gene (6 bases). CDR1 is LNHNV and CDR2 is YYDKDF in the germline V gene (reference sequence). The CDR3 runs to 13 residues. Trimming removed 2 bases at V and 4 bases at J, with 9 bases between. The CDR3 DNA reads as TGTGCCACCAGCAGAACAGGGATTTACGAGCAGTACTTC. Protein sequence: CATSRTGIYEQYF.

Here the CDR3 reads CASRLLAGGYNEQFF. The CDR3 DNA is TGTGCCAGCAGACTCCTAGCGGGCGGGTACAATGAGCAGTTCTTC. This chain connects TRBV7-9 to TRBJ2-1; 8 bases line up with TRBD2. V dropped 6 bases and J dropped 4; count of bases not matched to a gene: 8. The CDR3 is made up of 15 amino acids. Germline V lookup: CDR1 SEHNR, CDR2 FQNEAQ (reference sequence).

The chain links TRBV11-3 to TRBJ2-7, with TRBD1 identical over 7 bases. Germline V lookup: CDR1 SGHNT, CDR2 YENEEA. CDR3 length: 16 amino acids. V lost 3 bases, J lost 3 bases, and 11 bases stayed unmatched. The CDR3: CASSFPSAGGNYEQYF. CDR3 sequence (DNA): TGTGCCAGCAGCTTTCCCTCTGCAGGGGGTAACTACGAGCAGTACTTC. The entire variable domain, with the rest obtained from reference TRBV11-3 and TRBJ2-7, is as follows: EAGVVQSPRYKIIEKKQPVAFWCNPISGHNTLYWYLQNLGQGPELLIRYENEEAVDDSQLPKDRFSAERLKGVDSTLKIQPAELGDSAVYLCASSFPSAGGNYEQYFGPGTRLTVT.

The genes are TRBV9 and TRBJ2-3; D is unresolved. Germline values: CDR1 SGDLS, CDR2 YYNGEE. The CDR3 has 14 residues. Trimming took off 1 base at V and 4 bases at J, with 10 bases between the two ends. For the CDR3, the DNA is TGTGCCAGCAGCGTATCTCCGAGTTCAGATACGCAGTATTTT. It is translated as CASSVSPSSDTQYF.

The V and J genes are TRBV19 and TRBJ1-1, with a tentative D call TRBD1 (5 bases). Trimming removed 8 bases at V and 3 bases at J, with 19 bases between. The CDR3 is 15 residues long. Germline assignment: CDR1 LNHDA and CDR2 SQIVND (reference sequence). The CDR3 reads CASRRAVASDTEAFF. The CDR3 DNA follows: TGTGCCAGTCGCAGGGCGGTGGCAAGTGACACTGAAGCTTTCTTT.

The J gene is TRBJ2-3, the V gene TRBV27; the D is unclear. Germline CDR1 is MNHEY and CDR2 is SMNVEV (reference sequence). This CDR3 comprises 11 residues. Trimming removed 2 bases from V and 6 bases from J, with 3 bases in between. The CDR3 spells CASSLRDTQYF. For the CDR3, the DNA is TGTGCCAGCAGTTTACGGGATACGCAGTATTTT.

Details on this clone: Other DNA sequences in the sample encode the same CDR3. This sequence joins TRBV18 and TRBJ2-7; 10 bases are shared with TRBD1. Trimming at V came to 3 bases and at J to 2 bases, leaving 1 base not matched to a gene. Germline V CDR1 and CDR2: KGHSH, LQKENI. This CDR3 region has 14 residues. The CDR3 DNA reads TGTGCCAGCTCACCCGGGACAGGGGCCTACGAGCAGTACTTC. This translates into CASSPGTGAYEQYF.

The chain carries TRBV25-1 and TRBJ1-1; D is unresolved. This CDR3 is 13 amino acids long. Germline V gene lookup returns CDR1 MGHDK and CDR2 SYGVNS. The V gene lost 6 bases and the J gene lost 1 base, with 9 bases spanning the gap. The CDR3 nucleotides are TGTGCCAGCAGAGGCTCGGGGAACACTGAAGCTTTCTTT. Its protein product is CASRGSGNTEAFF.

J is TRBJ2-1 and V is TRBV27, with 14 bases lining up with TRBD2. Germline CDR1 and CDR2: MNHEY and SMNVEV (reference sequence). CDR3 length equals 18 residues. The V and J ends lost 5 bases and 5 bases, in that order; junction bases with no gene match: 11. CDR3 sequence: CASSATSGRAGLNNEQFF. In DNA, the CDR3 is TGTGCCAGCAGTGCGACTAGCGGGAGGGCCGGGTTGAACAATGAGCAGTTCTTC.

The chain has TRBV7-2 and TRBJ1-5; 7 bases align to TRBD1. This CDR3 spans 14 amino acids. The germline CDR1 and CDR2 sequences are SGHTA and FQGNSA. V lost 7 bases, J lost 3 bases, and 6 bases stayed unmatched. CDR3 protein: CASNLDRFNQPQHF. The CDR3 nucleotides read TGTGCCAGCAACTTGGACAGGTTCAATCAGCCCCAGCATTTT.

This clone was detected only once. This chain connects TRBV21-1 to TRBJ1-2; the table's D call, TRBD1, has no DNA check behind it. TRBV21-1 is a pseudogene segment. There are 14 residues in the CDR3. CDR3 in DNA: TGTGCCAGCAGTCAAACAGGGACAGGGGATGGCTACACCTTC. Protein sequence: CASSQTGTGDGYTF.

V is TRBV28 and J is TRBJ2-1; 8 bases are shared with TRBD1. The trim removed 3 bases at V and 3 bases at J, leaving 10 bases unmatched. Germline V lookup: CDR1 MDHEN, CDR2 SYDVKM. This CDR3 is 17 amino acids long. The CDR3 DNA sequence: TGTGCCAGCAGTTTCCGGACAGGGCAGACCCGCTACAATGAGCAGTTCTTC. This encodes CASSFRTGQTRYNEQFF.

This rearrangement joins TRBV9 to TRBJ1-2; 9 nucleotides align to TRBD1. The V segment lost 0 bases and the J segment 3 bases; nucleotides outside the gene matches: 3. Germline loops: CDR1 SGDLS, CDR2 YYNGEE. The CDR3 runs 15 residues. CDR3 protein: CASSVEGQGYYGYTF. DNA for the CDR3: TGTGCCAGCAGCGTAGAGGGACAGGGATACTATGGCTACACCTTC.

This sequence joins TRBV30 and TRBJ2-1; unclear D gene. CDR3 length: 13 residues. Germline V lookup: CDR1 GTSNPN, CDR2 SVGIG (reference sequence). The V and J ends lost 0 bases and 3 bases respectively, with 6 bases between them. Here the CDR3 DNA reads TGTGCCTGGAGTGTATCTGTCTACAATGAGCAGTTCTTC. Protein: CAWSVSVYNEQFF. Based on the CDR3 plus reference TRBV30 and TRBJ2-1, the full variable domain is SQTIHQWPATLVQPVGSPLSLECTVEGTSNPNLYWYRQAAGRGLQLLFYSVGIGQISSEVPQNLSASRPQDRQFILSSKKLLLSDSGFYLCAWSVSVYNEQFFGPGTRLTVL.

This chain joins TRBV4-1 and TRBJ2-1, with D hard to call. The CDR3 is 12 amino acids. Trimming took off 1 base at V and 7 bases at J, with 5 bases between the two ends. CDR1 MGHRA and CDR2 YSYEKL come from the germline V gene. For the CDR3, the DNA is TGCGCCAGCAGCCAAGCCGCGAATGAGCAGTTCTTC. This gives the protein CASSQAANEQFF.

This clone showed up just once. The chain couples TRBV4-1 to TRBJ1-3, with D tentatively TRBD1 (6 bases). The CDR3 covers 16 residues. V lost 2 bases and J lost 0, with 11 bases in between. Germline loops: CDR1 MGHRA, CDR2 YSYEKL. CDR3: CASSQYRAHSGNTIYF. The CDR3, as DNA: TGCGCCAGCAGCCAATACAGGGCCCACTCTGGAAACACCATATATTTT.

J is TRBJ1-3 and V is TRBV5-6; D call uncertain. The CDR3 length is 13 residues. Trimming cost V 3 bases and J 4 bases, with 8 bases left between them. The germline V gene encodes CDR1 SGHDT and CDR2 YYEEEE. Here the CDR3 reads CASSSVPGNTIYF. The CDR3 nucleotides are TGTGCCAGCAGCTCCGTCCCCGGAAACACCATATATTTT. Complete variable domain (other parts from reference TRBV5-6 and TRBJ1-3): DAGVTQSPTHLIKTRGQQVTLRCSPKSGHDTVSWYQQALGQGPQFIFQYYEEEERQRGNFPDRFSGHQFPNYSSELNVNALLLGDSALYLCASSSVPGNTIYFGEGSWLTVV.

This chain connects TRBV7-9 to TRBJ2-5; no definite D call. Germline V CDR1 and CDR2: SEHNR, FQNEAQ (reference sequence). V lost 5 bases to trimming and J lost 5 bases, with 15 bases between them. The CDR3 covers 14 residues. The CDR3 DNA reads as TGTGCCAGCAGCCCGCTTTTGGCTCATGAGACCCAGTACTTC. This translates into CASSPLLAHETQYF.

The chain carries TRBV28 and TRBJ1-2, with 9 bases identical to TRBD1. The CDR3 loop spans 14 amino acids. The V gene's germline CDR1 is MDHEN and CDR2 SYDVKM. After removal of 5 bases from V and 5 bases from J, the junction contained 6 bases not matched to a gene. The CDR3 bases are TGTGCCAGCAGTGGACAGGGGAGATATTATGGCTACACCTTC. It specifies CASSGQGRYYGYTF.